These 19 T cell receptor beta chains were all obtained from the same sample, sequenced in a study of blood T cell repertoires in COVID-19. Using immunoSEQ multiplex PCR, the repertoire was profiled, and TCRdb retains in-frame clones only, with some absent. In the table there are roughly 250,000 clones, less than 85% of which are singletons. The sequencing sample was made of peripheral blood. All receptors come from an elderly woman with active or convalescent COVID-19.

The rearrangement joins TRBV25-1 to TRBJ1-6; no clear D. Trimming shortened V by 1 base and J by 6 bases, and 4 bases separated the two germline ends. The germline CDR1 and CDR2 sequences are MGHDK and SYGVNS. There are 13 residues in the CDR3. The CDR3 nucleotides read TGTGCCAGCAGTGAATTGAGTAATTCACCCCTCCACTTT. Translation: CASSELSNSPLHF.

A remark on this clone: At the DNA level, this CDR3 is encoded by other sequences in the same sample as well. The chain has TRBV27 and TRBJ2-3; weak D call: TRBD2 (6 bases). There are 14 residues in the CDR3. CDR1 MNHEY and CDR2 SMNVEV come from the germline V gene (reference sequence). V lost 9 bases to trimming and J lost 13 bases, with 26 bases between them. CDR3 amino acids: CASRRGQTPVSEYF. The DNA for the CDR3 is TGTGCCAGTAGGAGGGGTCAGACCCCCGTATCGGAGTATTTT.

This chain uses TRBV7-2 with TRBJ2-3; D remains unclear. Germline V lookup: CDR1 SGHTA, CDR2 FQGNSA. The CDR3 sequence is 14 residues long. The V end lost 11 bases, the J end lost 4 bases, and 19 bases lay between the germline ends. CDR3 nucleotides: TGTGCCTCCCGACGGGTTACCGCGGCAGATACGCAGTATTTT. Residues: CASRRVTAADTQYF. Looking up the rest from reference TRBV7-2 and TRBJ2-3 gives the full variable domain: GAGVSQSPSNKVTEKGKDVELRCDPISGHTALYWYRQSLGQGLEFLIYFQGNSAPDKSGLPSDRFSAERTGGSVSTLTIQRTQQEDSAVYLCASRRVTAADTQYFGPGTRLTVL.

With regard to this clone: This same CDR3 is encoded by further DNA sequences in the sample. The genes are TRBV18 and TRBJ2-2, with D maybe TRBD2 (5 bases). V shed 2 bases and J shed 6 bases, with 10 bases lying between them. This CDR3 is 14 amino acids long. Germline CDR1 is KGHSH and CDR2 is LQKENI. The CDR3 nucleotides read TGTGCCAGCTCACCAAACACGGGGTCCGGGGAGCTGTTTTTT. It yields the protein CASSPNTGSGELFF.

The CDR3: CATLGIVNSPLHF. The CDR3 DNA reads as TGTGCCACACTAGGGATTGTCAATTCACCCCTCCACTTT. The genes are TRBV28 and TRBJ1-6; D is uncertain. The germline V gene encodes CDR1 MDHEN and CDR2 SYDVKM. The CDR3 runs 13 residues. V lost 10 bases, J lost 7 bases, and 14 bases lay in between.

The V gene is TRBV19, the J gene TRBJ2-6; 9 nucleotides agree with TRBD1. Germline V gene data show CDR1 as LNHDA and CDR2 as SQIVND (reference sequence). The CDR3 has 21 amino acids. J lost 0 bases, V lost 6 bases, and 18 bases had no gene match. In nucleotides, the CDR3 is TGTGCCAGTAGCCCCCCGGGGTTAGGAGGGACAGGGTCCTCTGGGGCCAACGTCCTGACTTTC. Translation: CASSPPGLGGTGSSGANVLTF.

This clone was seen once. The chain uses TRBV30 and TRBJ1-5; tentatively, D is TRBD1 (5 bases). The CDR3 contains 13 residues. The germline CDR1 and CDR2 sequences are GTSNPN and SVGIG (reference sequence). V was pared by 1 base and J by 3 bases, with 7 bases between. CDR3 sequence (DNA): TGTGCCTGGAGTGACAGGTACAATCAGCCCCAGCATTTT. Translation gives CAWSDRYNQPQHF.

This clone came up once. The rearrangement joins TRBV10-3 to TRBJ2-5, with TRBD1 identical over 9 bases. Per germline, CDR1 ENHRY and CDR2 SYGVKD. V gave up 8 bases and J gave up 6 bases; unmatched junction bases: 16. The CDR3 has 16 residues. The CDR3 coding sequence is TGTGCCATCGGGGGGGACAGGGCTATGTCAACGCAGACCCAGTACTTC. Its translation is CAIGGDRAMSTQTQYF.

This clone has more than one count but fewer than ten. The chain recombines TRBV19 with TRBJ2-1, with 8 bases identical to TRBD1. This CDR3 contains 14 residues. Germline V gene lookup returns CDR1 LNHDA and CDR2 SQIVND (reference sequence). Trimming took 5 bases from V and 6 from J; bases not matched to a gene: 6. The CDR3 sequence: CASSFRGLANEQFF. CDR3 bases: TGTGCCAGTAGTTTCAGGGGGCTTGCCAATGAGCAGTTCTTC.

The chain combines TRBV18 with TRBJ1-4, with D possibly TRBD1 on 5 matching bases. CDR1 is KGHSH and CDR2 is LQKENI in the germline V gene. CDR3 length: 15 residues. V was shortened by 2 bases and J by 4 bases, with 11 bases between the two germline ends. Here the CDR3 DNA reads TGTGCCAGCTCACCAAGGAGGGGTCATAATGAAAAACTGTTTTTT. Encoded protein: CASSPRRGHNEKLFF.

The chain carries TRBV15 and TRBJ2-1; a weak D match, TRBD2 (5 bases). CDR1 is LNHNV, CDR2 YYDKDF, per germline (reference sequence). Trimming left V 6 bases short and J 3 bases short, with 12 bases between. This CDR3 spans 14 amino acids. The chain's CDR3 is CATREGLFYNEQFF. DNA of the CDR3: TGTGCCACCAGAGAGGGTCTATTCTACAATGAGCAGTTCTTC.

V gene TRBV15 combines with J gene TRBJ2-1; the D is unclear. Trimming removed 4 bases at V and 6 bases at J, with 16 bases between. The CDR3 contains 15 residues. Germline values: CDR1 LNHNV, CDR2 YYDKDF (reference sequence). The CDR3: CATSNYLSSRNEQFF. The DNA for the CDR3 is TGTGCCACCAGCAACTACCTCTCTAGTCGCAATGAGCAGTTCTTC. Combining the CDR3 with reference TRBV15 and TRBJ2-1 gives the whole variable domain DAMVIQNPRYQVTQFGKPVTLSCSQTLNHNVMYWYQQKSSQAPKLLFHYYDKDFNNEADTPDNFQSRRPNTSFCFLDIRSPGLGDTAMYLCATSNYLSSRNEQFFGPGTRLTVL.

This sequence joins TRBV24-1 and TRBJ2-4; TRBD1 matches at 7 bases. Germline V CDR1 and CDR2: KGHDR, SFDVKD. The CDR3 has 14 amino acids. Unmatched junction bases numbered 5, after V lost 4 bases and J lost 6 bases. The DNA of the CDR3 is TGTGCCACCAGTGAAGCCGGGACAGTAAACATTCAGTACTTC. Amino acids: CATSEAGTVNIQYF.

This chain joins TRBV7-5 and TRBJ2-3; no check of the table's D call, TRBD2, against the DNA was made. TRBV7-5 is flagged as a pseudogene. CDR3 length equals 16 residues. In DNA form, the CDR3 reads TGTGTCAGAAGCTTATCCCAGCGGGGGCTCACAGATACGCAGTATTTT. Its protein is CVRSLSQRGLTDTQYF.

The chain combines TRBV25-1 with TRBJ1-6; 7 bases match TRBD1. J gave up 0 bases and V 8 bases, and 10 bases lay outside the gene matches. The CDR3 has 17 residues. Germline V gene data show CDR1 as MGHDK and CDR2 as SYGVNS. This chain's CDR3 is CASGQTGLSSYNSPLHF. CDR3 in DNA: TGTGCCAGCGGACAGACAGGGTTAAGCTCCTATAATTCACCCCTCCACTTT.

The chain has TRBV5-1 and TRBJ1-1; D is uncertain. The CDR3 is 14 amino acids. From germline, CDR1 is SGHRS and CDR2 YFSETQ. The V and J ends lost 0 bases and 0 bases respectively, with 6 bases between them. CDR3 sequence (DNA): TGCGCCAGCAGCTTGGCTTACATGAACACTGAAGCTTTCTTT. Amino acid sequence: CASSLAYMNTEAFF.

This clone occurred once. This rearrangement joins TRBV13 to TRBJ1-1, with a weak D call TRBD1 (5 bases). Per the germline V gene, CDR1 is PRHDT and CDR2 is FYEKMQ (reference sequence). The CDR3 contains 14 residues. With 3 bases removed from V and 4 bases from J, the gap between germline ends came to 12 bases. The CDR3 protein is CASSFLRGSTEAFF. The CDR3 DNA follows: TGTGCCAGCAGCTTCCTCCGGGGGAGCACTGAAGCTTTCTTT.

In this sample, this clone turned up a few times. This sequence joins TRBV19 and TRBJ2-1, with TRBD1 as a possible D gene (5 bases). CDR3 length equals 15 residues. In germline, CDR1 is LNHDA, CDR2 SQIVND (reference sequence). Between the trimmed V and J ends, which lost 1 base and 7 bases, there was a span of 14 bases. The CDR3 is CASSIVWGPTNEQFF. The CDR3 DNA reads TGTGCCAGTAGTATAGTATGGGGCCCGACTAATGAGCAGTTCTTC.

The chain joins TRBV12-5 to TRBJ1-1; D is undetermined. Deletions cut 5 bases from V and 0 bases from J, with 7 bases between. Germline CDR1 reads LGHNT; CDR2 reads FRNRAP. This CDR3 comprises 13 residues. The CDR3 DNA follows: TGTGCTAGTGGTGTCACTCTGAACACTGAAGCTTTCTTT. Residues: CASGVTLNTEAFF.